This TCR beta chain emerged from a study of regulatory T cells in long-lasting Graves disease. The sample holds a few counts of this clonotype. The antigen is undetermined. The CDR3 extends over 15 amino acids. Trimming at V came to 6 bases and at J to 8 bases, leaving 11 bases not matched to a gene. Germline assignment: CDR1 MDHEN and CDR2 SYDVKM. Findings and limits, study-wide: Less diverse TCR repertoires were seen in persistent Graves' patients than in newly diagnosed ones. Sample size, which was small, may have reduced accuracy.

Time point denoted: persistent/refractory GD, antithyroid drugs over 5 years with positive TRAb. PBMC RNA served as the TCR library source. To make TCR beta libraries, researchers used iRepertoire HTBI primers and Arm-PCR of CDR3 regions. TCRdb recomputed calls from the multiplex PCR reads with MiXCR, one row per CDR3 protein. This table holds over 450,000 distinct CDR3 sequences, roughly 21% found once. The chain carries TRBV28 and TRBJ2-1, with TRBD1 matching over 9 bases. The TCR comes from a female donor with Graves disease. The input for sequencing was peripheral blood mononuclear cells (PBMCs), taken when the disease was refractory, from a patient treated with antithyroid drugs. CDR3 sequence: CASSSSGQGRYEQFF. In DNA, the CDR3 is TGTGCCAGCAGCTCTTCGGGACAGGGCCGCTATGAGCAGTTCTTC.